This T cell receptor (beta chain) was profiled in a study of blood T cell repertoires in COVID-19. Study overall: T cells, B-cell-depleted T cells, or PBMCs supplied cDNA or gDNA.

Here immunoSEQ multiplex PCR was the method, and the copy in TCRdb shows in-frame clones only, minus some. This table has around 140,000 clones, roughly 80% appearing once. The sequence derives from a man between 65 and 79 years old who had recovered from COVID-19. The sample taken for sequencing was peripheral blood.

The CDR3 DNA reads as TGTGCCAGCAGCCCCCTATGGGGGGGCACTGAAGCTTTCTTT. It is translated as CASSPLWGGTEAFF. This chain connects TRBV16 to TRBJ1-1; TRBD1 might be the D (5 bases). Germline CDR1 reads KGHSY; CDR2 reads FQNENV. Trimming pared 4 bases from V and 4 bases from J, leaving 13 bases between. The CDR3 is 14 amino acids.